Listed here are 28 T cell receptor beta chains from one sample, sequenced in a study of siplizumab effects on memory and regulatory T cells. The data were produced by immunoSEQ multiplex PCR, yet TCRdb's version contains in-frame clones alone and is incomplete. The table lists around 100,000 clones, roughly 93% of them singletons. The sample consisted of Tregs sorted from blood. The origin of the receptors is a human donor in good health.

This clone was observed a few times. Other DNA sequences in this specimen translate into the identical CDR3. The genes are TRBV5-1 and TRBJ1-2; 7 positions agree with TRBD1. CDR1 is SGHRS, CDR2 YFSETQ, per germline. V trimming: 0 bases; J trimming: 5 bases; junction bases outside the gene matches: 4. The CDR3 has 14 amino acids. CDR3 protein: CASSLAGTDYGYTF. Here the CDR3 DNA reads TGCGCCAGCAGCTTGGCCGGGACAGATTATGGCTACACCTTC.

This clone was seen only a few times. The chain uses TRBV7-2 and TRBJ1-5; no firm D call. Trimming shortened V by 0 bases and J by 7 bases, and 7 bases separated the two germline ends. Per the germline V gene, CDR1 is SGHTA and CDR2 is FQGNSA. This CDR3 is built from 13 residues. The CDR3 bases are TGTGCCAGCAGCTTAGCTCTTGGGCAGCCCCAGCATTTT. This sequence encodes CASSLALGQPQHF.

This rearrangement joins TRBV11-3 to TRBJ2-2; D call uncertain. This CDR3 region has 12 residues. Germline CDR1 is SGHNT and CDR2 is YENEEA. V was cut by 2 bases and J by 7 bases, with 5 bases left in between. The CDR3 nucleotides read TGTGCCAGCAGCTTACTCGGCGGGGAGCTGTTTTTT. The encoded protein is CASSLLGGELFF.

V is TRBV10-3 and J is TRBJ2-1; the match to TRBD1 covers 9 bases. The CDR3 runs to 13 residues. Germline V gives CDR1 ENHRY, CDR2 SYGVKD. With 6 bases clipped from V and 7 bases from J, the junction kept 4 bases outside the gene matches. CDR3 DNA: TGTGCCATCAGGACCGGGACAGGGAATGAGCAGTTCTTC. Protein product: CAIRTGTGNEQFF.

V gene TRBV19 combines with J gene TRBJ1-5; perhaps TRBD1 as D (5 bases). Germline V gene lookup returns CDR1 LNHDA and CDR2 SQIVND (reference sequence). This CDR3 has 15 amino acids. Trimming shortened V by 7 bases and J by 2 bases, and 15 bases separated the two germline ends. The CDR3 here is CASMTVGWGNQPQHF. The CDR3 nucleotides are TGTGCCAGTATGACAGTCGGCTGGGGCAATCAGCCCCAGCATTTT.

This sequence joins TRBV19 and TRBJ1-5, with no clear D. Trimming removed 5 bases from V and 7 bases from J, with 12 bases in between. The CDR3 is made up of 13 amino acids. Germline assignment: CDR1 LNHDA and CDR2 SQIVND (reference sequence). The CDR3 sequence is CASSWRHKQPQHF. The CDR3, as DNA: TGTGCCAGTAGTTGGAGACACAAGCAGCCCCAGCATTTT.

The genes are TRBV10-3 and TRBJ1-4; perhaps TRBD1 as D (5 bases). Per the germline V gene, CDR1 is ENHRY and CDR2 is SYGVKD. The CDR3 spans 12 residues. Trimming cost V 4 bases and J 14 bases, with 14 bases left between them. The CDR3: CAISVRGDLLFF. The CDR3 region has the DNA TGTGCCATCAGTGTACGGGGGGACCTGCTGTTTTTT.

The chain recombines TRBV19 with TRBJ2-3; 8 bases fit TRBD1. The CDR3 is 13 residues long. The V and J ends lost 6 bases and 1 base, in that order; junction bases with no gene match: 0. Germline V gene lookup returns CDR1 LNHDA and CDR2 SQIVND (reference sequence). This chain's CDR3 is CASRDRGTDTQYF. The DNA of the CDR3 is TGTGCCAGTAGGGACAGGGGCACAGATACGCAGTATTTT. The variable domain in full, completed from reference TRBV19 and TRBJ2-3, reads DGGITQSPKYLFRKEGQNVTLSCEQNLNHDAMYWYRQDPGQGLRLIYYSQIVNDFQKGDIAEGYSVSREKKESFPLTVTSAQKNPTAFYLCASRDRGTDTQYFGPGTRLTVL.

The chain joins TRBV15 to TRBJ2-6, with 8 bases identical to TRBD1. With 11 bases clipped from V and 0 bases from J, the junction kept 9 bases outside the gene matches. Looked up from germline, CDR1 is LNHNV and CDR2 is YYDKDF (reference sequence). The CDR3 consists of 16 residues. Here the CDR3 DNA reads TGTGCCGTTACAGGGGGAAAAAGCTCTGGGGCCAACGTCCTGACTTTC. Its translation is CAVTGGKSSGANVLTF. The full variable domain, rest sourced from reference TRBV15 and TRBJ2-6, is DAMVIQNPRYQVTQFGKPVTLSCSQTLNHNVMYWYQQKSSQAPKLLFHYYDKDFNNEADTPDNFQSRRPNTSFCFLDIRSPGLGDTAMYLCAVTGGKSSGANVLTFGAGSRLTVL.

The chain links TRBV25-1 to TRBJ1-6; 9 bases match TRBD1. Germline V CDR1 and CDR2: MGHDK, SYGVNS. This CDR3 spans 15 amino acids. The V segment lost 3 bases and the J segment 10 bases; nucleotides outside the gene matches: 7. The CDR3 region is CASSDRQGVGSPLHF. The CDR3 coding sequence is TGTGCCAGCAGTGACCGACAGGGGGTAGGATCACCCCTCCACTTT.

V usage is TRBV5-1 and J usage is TRBJ2-1; D may be TRBD2 (5 bases). CDR3 length: 14 amino acids. The germline V and J ends were trimmed by 1 base and 8 bases, with 13 bases remaining between them. CDR1 and CDR2 (germline): SGHRS, YFSETQ. In nucleotides, the CDR3 is TGCGCCAGCAGCTTGTTTCGAGGGATCGATGAGCAGTTCTTC. Amino acid sequence: CASSLFRGIDEQFF. Full variable domain (missing parts from reference TRBV5-1 and TRBJ2-1): KAGVTQTPRYLIKTRGQQVTLSCSPISGHRSVSWYQQTPGQGLQFLFEYFSETQRNKGNFPGRFSGRQFSNSRSEMNVSTLELGDSALYLCASSLFRGIDEQFFGPGTRLTVL.

On this clone: One end of the junction does not line up with germline, which may come from a read error. The rearrangement links TRBV5-1 to TRBJ1-1, with 7 bases that match TRBD1. The CDR3 has 18 amino acids. Germline-derived CDR1 and CDR2 are SGHRS and YFSETQ. CDR3 DNA: TGCGCCAGCAGCTTGTATTGGGACAGTGGAAAAGTGAATACTGAAGCTTTCTTT. As protein: CASSLYWDSGKVNTEAFF.

This sequence joins TRBV11-2 and TRBJ2-1, with D perhaps TRBD2 (6 bases). Trimming removed 5 bases from V and 7 bases from J, with 15 bases in between. The CDR3 consists of 14 residues. Germline values: CDR1 SGHAT, CDR2 FQNNGV. In DNA form, the CDR3 reads TGTGCCAGCAGCCTTCTCGGGGCGGGGAATGAGCAGTTCTTC. Translated, it gives CASSLLGAGNEQFF.

The chain couples TRBV2 to TRBJ2-1, with 8 bases aligning to TRBD2. The CDR3 sequence is 16 residues long. After removal of 5 bases from V and 7 bases from J, the junction contained 13 bases not matched to a gene. Germline V gives CDR1 SNHLY, CDR2 FYNNEI. The chain's CDR3 is CASSSEGGGFLNEQFF. Here the CDR3 DNA reads TGTGCCAGCAGTAGTGAGGGCGGGGGGTTCTTGAATGAGCAGTTCTTC.

The chain has TRBV7-9 and TRBJ1-1; TRBD1 aligns across 7 bases. Germline assignment: CDR1 SEHNR and CDR2 FQNEAQ (reference sequence). This CDR3 has 15 amino acids. V shed 5 bases and J 4 bases; nucleotides not matched to a gene: 10. In DNA form, the CDR3 reads TGTGCCAGCAGCAACCCGACAGGGCGCGGCACTGAAGCTTTCTTT. Translation: CASSNPTGRGTEAFF.

V usage is TRBV9 and J usage is TRBJ2-1, with TRBD2 as a possible D gene (6 bases). Germline V gene sequence: CDR1 SGDLS, CDR2 YYNGEE. CDR3 size: 19 residues. Trimming took off 0 bases at V and 3 bases at J, with 22 bases between the two ends. The CDR3, as DNA: TGTGCCAGCAGCGTAGAGGGAATGGGGCGGGACCACCTCTACAATGAGCAGTTCTTC. This codes for CASSVEGMGRDHLYNEQFF.

J is TRBJ1-1 and V is TRBV6-6; maybe TRBD1 (6 bases). The CDR3 loop spans 14 amino acids. Germline lookup yields CDR1 MNHNY and CDR2 SVGAGI (reference sequence). The CDR3 here is CTIQPGHRNTEAFF. DNA of the CDR3: TGTACCATCCAACCGGGACACCGGAACACTGAAGCTTTCTTT.

This chain links TRBV5-6 with TRBJ1-2; no clear D gene. V was pared by 4 bases and J by 13 bases, with 23 bases between. The CDR3 sequence is 14 residues long. Per the germline V gene, CDR1 is SGHDT and CDR2 is YYEEEE. The CDR3 spells CASSPRYRSSSSTF. CDR3 sequence (DNA): TGTGCCAGCAGCCCCCGTTACCGATCTTCTTCTAGCACCTTC.

This clone came up once. The gene calls are TRBV7-9 and TRBJ2-5; 16 nucleotides line up with TRBD2. V lost 2 bases to trimming and J lost 7 bases; unmatched junction nucleotides: 7. Germline loops: CDR1 SEHNR, CDR2 FQNEAQ (reference sequence). The CDR3 has 17 amino acids. CDR3 coding DNA: TGTGCCAGCAGCTTATCGGGACTAGCGGGGGGGCGAGGGACCCAGTACTTC. Residues: CASSLSGLAGGRGTQYF.

The CDR3 spells CASSTRTDPGGNTIYF. Here the CDR3 DNA reads TGTGCCAGCAGCACCCGGACAGACCCGGGGGGAAACACCATATATTTT. The rearrangement joins TRBV21-1 to TRBJ1-3; TRBD1, as called in the table, went unchecked against the DNA. TRBV21-1 is an annotated pseudogene. The CDR3 length is 16 residues.

The chain joins TRBV5-1 to TRBJ1-2, with D maybe TRBD1 (6 bases). This CDR3 contains 16 residues. CDR1 and CDR2 from the germline V gene are SGHRS and YFSETQ. V lost 0 bases, J lost 1 base, and 13 bases lay in between. The CDR3 DNA reads TGCGCCAGCAGCTTGGGTGGACAGACTTTTAACTATGGCTACACCTTC. Translating gives CASSLGGQTFNYGYTF.

The chain recombines TRBV6-1 with TRBJ2-7, with D perhaps TRBD1 (6 bases). The CDR3 runs to 13 residues. V dropped 5 bases and J dropped 3 bases, with 11 bases sitting between them. Germline-derived CDR1 and CDR2 are MNHNS and SASEGT. CDR3 nucleotides: TGTGCCAGCAGTCACCCAGGGGACTACGAGCAGTACTTC. As protein: CASSHPGDYEQYF.

The chain has TRBV6-5 and TRBJ2-5; unclear D gene. This CDR3 is built from 11 residues. Looked up from germline, CDR1 is MNHEY and CDR2 is SVGAGI. V was cut by 2 bases and J by 7 bases, with 5 bases left in between. CDR3 loop: CASSYGGTQYF. CDR3 coding DNA: TGTGCCAGCAGTTACGGCGGGACCCAGTACTTC.

Only one count was recorded for this clone. The V and J genes are TRBV11-3 and TRBJ2-7; D is perhaps TRBD1 or TRBD2 (7 bases each). CDR3 length: 13 amino acids. Deletions cut 5 bases from V and 2 bases from J, with 10 bases between. Germline CDR1 and CDR2: SGHNT and YENEEA. This CDR3 reads CASSQGGAYEQYF. The CDR3, as DNA: TGTGCCAGCAGCCAGGGGGGGGCCTACGAGCAGTACTTC.

CDR3 nucleotide sequence: TGTGCCAGCAGTTACGGAGCGGAGGGCTATGAGCAGTTCTTC. Its protein product is CASSYGAEGYEQFF. The V gene is TRBV6-7, the J gene TRBJ2-1; weak D call: TRBD2 (6 bases). TRBV6-7 qualifies as an ORF whose function is uncertain. This CDR3 spans 14 amino acids. V lost 2 bases, J lost 8 bases, and 13 bases lay in between.

This rearrangement joins TRBV15 to TRBJ1-2; D is uncertain. The CDR3 consists of 13 residues. V lost 2 bases to trimming and J lost 6 bases, with 10 bases between them. Germline CDR1 reads LNHNV; CDR2 reads YYDKDF (reference sequence). The CDR3 is CATSRLVGNGYTF. CDR3 sequence (DNA): TGTGCCACCAGCAGACTTGTTGGGAATGGCTACACCTTC.

The chain employs TRBV29-1 and TRBJ1-2; D possibly corresponds to TRBD1 (5 bases). The length of the CDR3 is 12 residues. V was clipped by 0 bases and J by 8 bases, with 10 bases between them. CDR1 and CDR2 from the germline V gene are SQVTM and ANQGSEA. Here the CDR3 reads CSVEESRDGYTF. The CDR3, as DNA: TGCAGCGTTGAAGAGTCCAGGGACGGCTACACCTTC.

The chain has TRBV28 and TRBJ2-3; 9 bases match TRBD1. This CDR3 comprises 15 residues. Germline CDR1 is MDHEN and CDR2 is SYDVKM. The V segment lost 5 bases and the J segment 7 bases; nucleotides outside the gene matches: 10. The DNA of the CDR3 is TGTGCCAGCAGTGCCCCGGACAGGGGCGAGCATACGCAGTATTTT. As protein: CASSAPDRGEHTQYF.